This TCR beta chain was captured by sequencing in a study of Ad26.COV2.S vaccination and SARS-CoV-2 variants. In the study overall: Ad26.COV2.S was injected intramuscularly once or twice, 56 days apart. Study observations and caveats: Total T cell responses may have been underestimated by the TCR breadth and depth analyses.

As for treatment: roughly 19 received Ad26.COV2.S at low or high dose, single or two shots; a few received placebo; per-sample allocation not given. Material that was analyzed had been drawn on day 63 after the first vaccine or placebo injection. Within Boston, the person who donated was an adult of 18-55 years. Its platform was an Ad26 vector, and its expressed antigen was Wuhan-strain SARS-CoV-2 spike. The length of the CDR3 is 15 residues. V gave up 5 bases and J gave up 3 bases, with 17 bases separating them. Looked up from germline, CDR1 is SGHAT and CDR2 is FQNNGV. A note on this clone: The antigen is unknown.

TCRdb keeps only in-frame clones here, not all; method: immunoSEQ multiplex PCR. Of some 500,000 clones detected, about 88% appear once; the ten largest clones hold 2% to 3%. The input for sequencing was peripheral blood, taken in a trial of Ad26.COV2.S vaccine versus placebo. This chain connects TRBV11-2 to TRBJ2-7, with a tentative D call TRBD2 (5 bases). The sequence came from a person between 18 and 65 years old who received the Ad26.COV2.S COVID-19 vaccine or a placebo. This CDR3 reads CASSHPLTGIYEQYF. The CDR3 region has the DNA TGTGCCAGCAGCCACCCTTTGACGGGAATCTACGAGCAGTACTTC.